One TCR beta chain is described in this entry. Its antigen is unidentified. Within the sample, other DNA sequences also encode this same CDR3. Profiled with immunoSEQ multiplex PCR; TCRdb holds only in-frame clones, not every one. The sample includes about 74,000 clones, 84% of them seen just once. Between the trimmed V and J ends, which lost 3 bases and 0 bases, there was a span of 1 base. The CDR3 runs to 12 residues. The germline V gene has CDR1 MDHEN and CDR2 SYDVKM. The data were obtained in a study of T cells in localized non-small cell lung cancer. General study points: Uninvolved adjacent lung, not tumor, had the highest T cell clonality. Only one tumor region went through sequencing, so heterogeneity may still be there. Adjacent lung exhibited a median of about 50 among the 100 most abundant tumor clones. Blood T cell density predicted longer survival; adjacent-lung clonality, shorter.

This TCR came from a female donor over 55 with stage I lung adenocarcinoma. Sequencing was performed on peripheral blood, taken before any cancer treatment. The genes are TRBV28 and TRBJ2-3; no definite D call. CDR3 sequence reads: CASSLSTDTQYF. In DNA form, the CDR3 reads TGTGCCAGCAGTTTGAGCACAGATACGCAGTATTTT.